Listed below are T cell receptor beta chains from one sample, sequenced in a study of blood T cell repertoires in COVID-19. Generated by immunoSEQ multiplex PCR, the TCRdb table keeps only in-frame clones and is missing some. The sample holds 100,000 to 150,000 clones; roughly 84% are singletons and the top ten take roughly 1.2%. What was sequenced was peripheral blood. The receptors were sampled from a woman older than 75 with acute or convalescent COVID-19. Each CDR3 is given with its conserved first and last residue. D genes are given only for firm matches. Only part of the rows carry a size: once, few, many, or a class if the clone is expanded.

cdr3_nt cdr3_aa d_call j_call v_call clone_size
TGTGCCAGCAGTCAAACGGGACAGTCTAATGAAAAACTGTTTTTT CASSQTGQSNEKLFF TRBD1 TRBJ1-4 TRBV6-6 .
TGTGCCAGCCTCATAGGGGCGGCGAATTCACCCCTCCACTTT CASLIGAANSPLHF . TRBJ1-6 TRBV28 .
TGCGCCAGCAGCCAAGAGGGTAGCGGTCAAGAGACCCAGTACTTC CASSQEGSGQETQYF . TRBJ2-5 TRBV4-3 .
TGTGCCAGTAGTATCAGGGCTAGGAGAGATGAGCAGTTCTTC CASSIRARRDEQFF . TRBJ2-1 TRBV19 .
TGTGCCAGCACCCCAGAAGTCCTAGTAGGTGTCGAGCAGTACTTC CASTPEVLVGVEQYF . TRBJ2-7 TRBV2 .
TGCGCCAGCAGCCAAGATAACGGGGTAAACACTGAAGCTTTCTTT CASSQDNGVNTEAFF . TRBJ1-1 TRBV4-1 .
TGTGCCAGTTCTGACACGACAGGGGGTGGACAGCCCCAGCATTTT CASSDTTGGGQPQHF TRBD1 TRBJ1-5 TRBV19 .
TGTGCCAGTAGTAACCCCAGGGGCTACACCTTC CASSNPRGYTF . TRBJ1-2 TRBV19 once
TGTGCCAGCAGCTTGCTAGGGGATACTGAAGCTTTCTTT CASSLLGDTEAFF . TRBJ1-1 TRBV5-8 .
TGTGCCAGCAGTCTCCTAGACGGGGGCTATGGCTACACCTTC CASSLLDGGYGYTF . TRBJ1-2 TRBV28 .
TGTGCCAGCAGCTCTAGAGTAGGAAGATCACCCCTCCACTTT CASSSRVGRSPLHF . TRBJ1-6 TRBV5-8 .
TGTGCCAGTACAAGGGACAGAGCGAACACCGGGGAGCTGTTTTTT CASTRDRANTGELFF TRBD1 TRBJ2-2 TRBV7-7 .
TGTGCCAGCAGCTTAACGGTAGTAGCCAAAAACATTCAGTACTTC CASSLTVVAKNIQYF . TRBJ2-4 TRBV11-2 .
TGTGCCAGCAGCCTAGCAGGGGTCAACACCGGGGAGCTGTTTTTT CASSLAGVNTGELFF . TRBJ2-2 TRBV7-7 .
TGTGCCAGCAGTGACTCGTGGACACCCCTCTCTGGAAACACCATATATTTT CASSDSWTPLSGNTIYF . TRBJ1-3 TRBV6-4 .
TGTGCCAGCAGCTTAATTCCGGGGGGCGGAGCCGGGGAGCTGTTTTTT CASSLIPGGGAGELFF . TRBJ2-2 TRBV7-3 .
TGTGCCAGCAGCTCACAGACGTGGGGGGAGTCCCAGTACTTC CASSSQTWGESQYF . TRBJ2-5 TRBV7-8 .